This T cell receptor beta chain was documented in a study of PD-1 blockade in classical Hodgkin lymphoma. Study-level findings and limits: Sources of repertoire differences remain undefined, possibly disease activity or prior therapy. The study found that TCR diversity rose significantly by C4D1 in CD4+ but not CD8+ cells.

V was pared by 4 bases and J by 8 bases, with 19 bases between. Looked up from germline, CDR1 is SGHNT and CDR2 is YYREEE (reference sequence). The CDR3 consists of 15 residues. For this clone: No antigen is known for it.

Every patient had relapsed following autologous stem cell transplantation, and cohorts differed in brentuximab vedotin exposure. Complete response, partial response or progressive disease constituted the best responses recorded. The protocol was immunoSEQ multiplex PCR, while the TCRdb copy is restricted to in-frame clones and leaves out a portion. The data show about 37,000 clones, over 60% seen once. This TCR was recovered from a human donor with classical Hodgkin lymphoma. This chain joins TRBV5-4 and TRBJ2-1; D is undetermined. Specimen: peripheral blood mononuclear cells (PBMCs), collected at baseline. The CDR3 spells CASSPSIGNKDEQFF. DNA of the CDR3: TGTGCCAGCAGCCCGAGCATTGGCAACAAGGATGAGCAGTTCTTC.